The present T cell receptor beta chain was sequenced within a study of blood T cells in healthy people across ages. Findings and caveats of the study: Estimates of diversity drawn from one million T cells were considered underestimates.

The germline V gene encodes CDR1 MNHEY and CDR2 SMNVEV (reference sequence). The CDR3 sequence is 12 residues long. The germline V and J ends were trimmed by 5 bases and 8 bases, with 10 bases remaining between them. To note about this clonotype: Its antigen is not known.

It was with a sample-barcoded 5' primer and a J-beta primer mix that a second PCR of about 7 to 12 cycles was run. MiXCR was run by TCRdb on the 5' RACE reads, yielding one entry per CDR3 protein. The sample has around 780,000 distinct CDR3 sequences; 20% to 30% are singletons. These data are also associated with another study on T cells of mothers and their children.

The sequence was obtained from a boy aged 5-17 years in good health. The V call is TRBV27, the J call TRBJ2-4, with D unresolved. Sequencing input: blood. Written as DNA, the CDR3 is TGTGCCAGCAGTAACCTTTTACACATTCAGTACTTC. Amino acids: CASSNLLHIQYF.